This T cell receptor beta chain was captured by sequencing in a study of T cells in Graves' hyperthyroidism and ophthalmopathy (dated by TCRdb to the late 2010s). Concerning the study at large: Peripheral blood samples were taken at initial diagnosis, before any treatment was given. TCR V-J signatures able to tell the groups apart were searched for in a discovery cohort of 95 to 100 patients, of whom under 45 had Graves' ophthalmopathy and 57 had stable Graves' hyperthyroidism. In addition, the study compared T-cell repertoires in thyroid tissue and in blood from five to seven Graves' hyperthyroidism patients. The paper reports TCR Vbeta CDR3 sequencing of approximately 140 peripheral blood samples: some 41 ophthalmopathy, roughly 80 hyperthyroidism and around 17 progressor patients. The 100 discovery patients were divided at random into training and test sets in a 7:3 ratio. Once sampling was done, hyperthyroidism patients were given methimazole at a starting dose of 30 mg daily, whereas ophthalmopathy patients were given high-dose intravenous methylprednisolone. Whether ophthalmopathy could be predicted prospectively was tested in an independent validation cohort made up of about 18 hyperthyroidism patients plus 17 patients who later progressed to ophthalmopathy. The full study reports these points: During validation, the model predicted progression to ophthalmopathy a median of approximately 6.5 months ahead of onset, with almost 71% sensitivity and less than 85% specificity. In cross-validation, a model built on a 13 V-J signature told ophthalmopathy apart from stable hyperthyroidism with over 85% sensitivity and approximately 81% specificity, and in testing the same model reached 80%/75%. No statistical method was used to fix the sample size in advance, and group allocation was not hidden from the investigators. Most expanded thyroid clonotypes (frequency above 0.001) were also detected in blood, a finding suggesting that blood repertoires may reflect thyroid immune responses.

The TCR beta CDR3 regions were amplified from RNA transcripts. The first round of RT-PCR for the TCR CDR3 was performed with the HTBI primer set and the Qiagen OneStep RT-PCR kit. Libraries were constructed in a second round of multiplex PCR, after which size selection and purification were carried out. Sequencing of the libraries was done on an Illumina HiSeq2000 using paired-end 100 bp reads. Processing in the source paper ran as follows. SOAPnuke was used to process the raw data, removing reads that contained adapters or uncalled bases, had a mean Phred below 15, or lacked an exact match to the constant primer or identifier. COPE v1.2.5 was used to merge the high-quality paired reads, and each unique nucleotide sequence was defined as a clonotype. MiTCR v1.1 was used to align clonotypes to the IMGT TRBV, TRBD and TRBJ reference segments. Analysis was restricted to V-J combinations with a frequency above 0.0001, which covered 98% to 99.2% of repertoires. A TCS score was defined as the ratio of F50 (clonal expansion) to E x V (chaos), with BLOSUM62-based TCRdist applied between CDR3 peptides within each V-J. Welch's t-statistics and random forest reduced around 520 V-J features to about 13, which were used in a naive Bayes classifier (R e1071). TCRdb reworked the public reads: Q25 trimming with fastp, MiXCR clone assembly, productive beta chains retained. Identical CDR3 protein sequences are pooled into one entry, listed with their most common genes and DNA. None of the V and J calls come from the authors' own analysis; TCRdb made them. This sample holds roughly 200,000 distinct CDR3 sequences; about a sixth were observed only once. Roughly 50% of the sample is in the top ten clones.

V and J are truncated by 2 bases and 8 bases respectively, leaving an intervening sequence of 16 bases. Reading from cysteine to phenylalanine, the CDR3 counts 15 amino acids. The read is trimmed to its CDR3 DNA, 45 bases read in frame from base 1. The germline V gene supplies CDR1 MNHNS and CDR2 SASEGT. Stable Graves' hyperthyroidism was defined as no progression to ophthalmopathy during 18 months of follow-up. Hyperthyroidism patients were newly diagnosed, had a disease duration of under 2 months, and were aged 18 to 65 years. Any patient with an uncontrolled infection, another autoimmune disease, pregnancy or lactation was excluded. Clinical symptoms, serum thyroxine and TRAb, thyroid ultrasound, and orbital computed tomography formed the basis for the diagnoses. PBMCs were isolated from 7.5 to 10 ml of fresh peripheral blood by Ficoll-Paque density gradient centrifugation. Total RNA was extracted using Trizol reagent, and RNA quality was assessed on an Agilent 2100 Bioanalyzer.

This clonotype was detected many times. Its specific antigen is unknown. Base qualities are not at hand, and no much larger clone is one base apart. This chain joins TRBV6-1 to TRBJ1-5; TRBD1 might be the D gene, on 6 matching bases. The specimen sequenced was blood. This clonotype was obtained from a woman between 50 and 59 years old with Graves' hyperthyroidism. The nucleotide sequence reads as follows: TGTGCCAGCAGTGAACTTTCACGGGCAGGGGAGCCCCAGCATTTT. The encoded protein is CASSELSRAGEPQHF.